Here is one T cell receptor beta chain with its context. This clonotype came up many times. It has no known antigen specificity. No much larger clone exists at a distance of one base, and base qualities are not known. Instrument used: Illumina NovaSeq 6000. TCRalpha and TCRbeta cDNA libraries were built by 5'RACE with constant-segment primers, adding sample barcodes and unique molecular identifiers. RNA was extracted from every sample with Trizol reagent. The libraries were amplified in two PCR steps, and the second step added a second sample barcode and Illumina TruSeq adapters. Libraries were sequenced on an Illumina NovaSeq with 2 x 150 bp paired-end reads. The original pipeline was this. The reads were demultiplexed and collapsed into UMI-guided consensus sequences using migec v1.2.7. Using mixcr v2.1.11, UMI consensuses were aligned to TRA and TRB V and J templates and then assembled into clonotypes. A clonotype was counted as expanded or contracted only when both edgeR and NoisET called the clonotype significant, with the noise models trained on biological replicates. For edgeR calls, the cutoffs were a false discovery rate-adjusted p below 0.01 and a log2 fold-change threshold of 1. As an exploratory analysis of dynamics, PCA with hierarchical clustering was applied to max-normalized trajectories of the 1000 most abundant clonotypes. The CD4 or CD8 phenotype of responding clones was assigned using the separately sequenced CD4+ and CD8+ repertoires. The raw public data were reprocessed by TCRdb itself: fastp quality trimming at Q25, MiXCR clonotype calling, in-frame beta chains only. One record per CDR3 amino acid sequence lists the most common genes and DNA. It is TCRdb's table, rather than the study itself, that gives the V and J calls and clone size. The sample profile shows 89,000 or so distinct CDR3 sequences; roughly 12% of them were found once. Of the sample, 35% to 50% falls within the top ten clones.

These data are taken from a study of T-cell memory formation after mild COVID-19 (dated by TCRdb to about 2021). About the investigation overall: TCR sequence clusters from the two donors were found to be largely donor specific. Two young, previously healthy adult volunteers, one female and one male, were included in the cohort. In two donors, T-cell clones that expanded and contracted after mild COVID-19 were followed by sequencing TCRalpha and TCRbeta repertoires longitudinally.

CDR1 is given as MNHEY and CDR2 as SMNVEV, both from the germline V gene (reference sequence). The CDR3 contains 15 residues, cysteine and phenylalanine counted. The retained sequence is limited to the CDR3, 45 bases, with the frame set at the first base. V has 4 bases trimmed and J has 7 bases trimmed; junction bases matching no gene number 6. Ficoll-Paque density gradient centrifugation was the method used to isolate PBMCs. Study-level results and caveats: SARS-CoV-2 specificity of the second-wave clones peaking on day 37 was not confirmed. Some responding clones were detected in pre-infection memory, which suggested that pre-existing cross-reactive memory T cells had joined the SARS-CoV-2 response. Contracting CD4+ clones turned up mainly in the CM and EM memory subsets, whereas EMRA was where CD8+ clones were enriched. Clones contracting from day 15 to 85 had balanced CD4/CD8 phenotypes, while a second wave expanding from day 15 to 37 was biased towards CD4+. Only a couple of mild cases were covered in the study, and larger cohorts including severe cases with pre-infection samples were considered necessary.

The source of this sequence is a man aged 18 to 35 who had mild COVID-19 (a few samples of this study predate the infection). The sample titles of this study are shuffled in the database, so cell type and time point are left out; the donor was told from shared clones. The chain was built from TRBV27 and TRBJ1-5; 11 bases in between match TRBD1. The sample taken for sequencing was PBMCs or a T cell subset sorted from them (not recorded which). DNA sequence: TGTGCCAGCAGTTCCGGGACAGGGGGAAAGCAGCCCCAGCATTTT. It is translated as CASSSGTGGKQPQHF.